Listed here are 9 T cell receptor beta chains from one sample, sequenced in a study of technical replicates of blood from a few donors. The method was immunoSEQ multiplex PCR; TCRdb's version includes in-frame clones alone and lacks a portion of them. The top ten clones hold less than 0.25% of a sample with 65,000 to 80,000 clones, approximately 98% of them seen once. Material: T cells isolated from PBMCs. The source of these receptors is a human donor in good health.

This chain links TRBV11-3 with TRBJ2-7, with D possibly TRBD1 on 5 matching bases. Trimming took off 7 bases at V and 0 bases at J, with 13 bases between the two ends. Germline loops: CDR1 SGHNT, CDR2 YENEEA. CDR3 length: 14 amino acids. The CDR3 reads CASTQGFSSYEQYF. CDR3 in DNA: TGTGCCAGCACCCAGGGTTTTTCCTCCTACGAGCAGTACTTC. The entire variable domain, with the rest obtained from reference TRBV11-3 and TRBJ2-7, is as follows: EAGVVQSPRYKIIEKKQPVAFWCNPISGHNTLYWYLQNLGQGPELLIRYENEEAVDDSQLPKDRFSAERLKGVDSTLKIQPAELGDSAVYLCASTQGFSSYEQYFGPGTRLTVT.

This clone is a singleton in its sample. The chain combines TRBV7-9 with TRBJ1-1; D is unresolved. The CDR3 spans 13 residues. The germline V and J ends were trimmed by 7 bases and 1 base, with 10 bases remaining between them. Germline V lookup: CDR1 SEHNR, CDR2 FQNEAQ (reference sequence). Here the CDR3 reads CASIPIGNTEAFF. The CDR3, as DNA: TGTGCCAGCATCCCTATTGGGAACACTGAAGCTTTCTTT. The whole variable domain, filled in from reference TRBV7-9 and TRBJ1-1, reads DTGVSQNPRHKITKRGQNVTFRCDPISEHNRLYWYRQTLGQGPEFLTYFQNEAQLEKSRLLSDRFSAERPKGSFSTLEIQRTEQGDSAMYLCASIPIGNTEAFFGQGTRLTVV.

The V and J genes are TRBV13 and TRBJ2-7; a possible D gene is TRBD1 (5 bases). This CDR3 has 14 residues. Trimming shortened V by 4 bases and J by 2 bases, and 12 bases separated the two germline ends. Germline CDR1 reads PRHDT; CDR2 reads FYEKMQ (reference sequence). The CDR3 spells CASSSQGVAYEQYF. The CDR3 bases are TGTGCCAGCAGCTCCCAGGGTGTCGCCTACGAGCAGTACTTC.

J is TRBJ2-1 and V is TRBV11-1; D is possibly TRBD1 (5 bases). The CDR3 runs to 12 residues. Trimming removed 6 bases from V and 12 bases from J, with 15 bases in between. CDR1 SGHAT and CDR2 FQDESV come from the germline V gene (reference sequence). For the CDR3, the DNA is TGTGCCAGCAGTCTGGGGCTAGAATGGCAGTTCTTC. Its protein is CASSLGLEWQFF.

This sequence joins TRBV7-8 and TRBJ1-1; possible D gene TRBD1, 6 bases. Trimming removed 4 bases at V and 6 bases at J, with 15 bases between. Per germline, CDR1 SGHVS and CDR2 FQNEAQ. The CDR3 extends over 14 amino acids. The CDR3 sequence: CASSWIGGEAEAFF. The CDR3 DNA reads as TGTGCCAGCAGCTGGATAGGGGGGGAGGCTGAAGCTTTCTTT.

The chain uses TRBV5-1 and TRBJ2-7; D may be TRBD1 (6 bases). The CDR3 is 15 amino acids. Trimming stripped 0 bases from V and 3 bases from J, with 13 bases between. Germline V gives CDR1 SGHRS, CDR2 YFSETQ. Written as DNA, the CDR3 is TGCGCCAGCAGCTTGGCTCCGACAGGTTACTACGAGCAGTACTTC. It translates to CASSLAPTGYYEQYF.

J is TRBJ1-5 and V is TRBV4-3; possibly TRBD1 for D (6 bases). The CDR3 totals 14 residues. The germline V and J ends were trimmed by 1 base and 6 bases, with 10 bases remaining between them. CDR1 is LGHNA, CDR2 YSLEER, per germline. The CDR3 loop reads CASSQAPGVQPQHF. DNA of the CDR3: TGCGCCAGCAGCCAAGCCCCAGGGGTTCAGCCCCAGCATTTT.

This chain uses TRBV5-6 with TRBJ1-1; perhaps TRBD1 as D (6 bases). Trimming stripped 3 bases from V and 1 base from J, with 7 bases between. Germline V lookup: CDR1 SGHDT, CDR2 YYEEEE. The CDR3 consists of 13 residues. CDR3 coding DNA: TGTGCCAGCAGCTGGGGACAGAACACTGAAGCTTTCTTT. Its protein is CASSWGQNTEAFF. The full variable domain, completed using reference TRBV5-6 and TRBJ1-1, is DAGVTQSPTHLIKTRGQQVTLRCSPKSGHDTVSWYQQALGQGPQFIFQYYEEEERQRGNFPDRFSGHQFPNYSSELNVNALLLGDSALYLCASSWGQNTEAFFGQGTRLTVV.

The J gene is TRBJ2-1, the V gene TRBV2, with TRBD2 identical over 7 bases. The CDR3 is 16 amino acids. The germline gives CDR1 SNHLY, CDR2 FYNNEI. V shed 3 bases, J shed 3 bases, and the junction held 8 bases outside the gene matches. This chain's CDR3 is CASSDPLAVDYNEQFF. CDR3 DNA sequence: TGTGCCAGCAGTGATCCCCTAGCGGTAGACTACAATGAGCAGTTCTTC. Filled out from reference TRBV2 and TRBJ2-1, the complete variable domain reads EPEVTQTPSHQVTQMGQEVILRCVPISNHLYFYWYRQILGQKVEFLVSFYNNEISEKSEIFDDQFSVERPDGSNFTLKIRSTKLEDSAMYFCASSDPLAVDYNEQFFGPGTRLTVL.